This entry describes one T cell receptor beta chain. Its antigen is not identified. This entry belongs to a study of Ad26.COV2.S vaccination and SARS-CoV-2 variants. TCRdb's table, derived via immunoSEQ multiplex PCR, lists solely in-frame clones and lacks some. The profile covers a few hundred thousand clones, with 75% to 90% appearing a single time and around 2% taken by the ten largest. General study points: Vaccine and placebo groups showed comparable non-spike TCR breadth.

Sample treatment: over 15 received Ad26.COV2.S at low or high dose, single or two shots; 5 received placebo; per-sample allocation not given. At day 63 after the first vaccine or placebo injection, samples were drawn. The CDR3 contains 18 residues. In germline, CDR1 is MDHEN, CDR2 SYDVKM. V was shortened by 1 base and J by 3 bases, with 16 bases between the two germline ends. The clonotype was recovered from a person between 18 and 65 years old who received the Ad26.COV2.S COVID-19 vaccine or a placebo. The sequences come from peripheral blood, collected in a trial of Ad26.COV2.S vaccine versus placebo. This rearrangement joins TRBV28 to TRBJ1-6; a weak D match, TRBD1 (6 bases). Here the CDR3 reads CASSLLGGYGGYNSPLHF. As DNA, the CDR3 is TGTGCCAGCAGTTTATTAGGGGGGTATGGTGGCTATAATTCACCCCTCCACTTT.